A selection of T cell receptor beta chains follows, all from one sample in a study of blood T cell repertoires in COVID-19. The data were produced by immunoSEQ multiplex PCR, yet TCRdb's version contains in-frame clones alone and is incomplete. The sample shows 75,000 to 90,000 clones, approximately 86% of them seen only once. Input material: peripheral blood. The receptors shown here come from a man at least 80 years old with active or convalescent COVID-19. Both conserved end residues are part of each CDR3. Each record gives: clone size, D gene, J gene, V gene, CDR3 protein, CDR3 DNA. A D gene is named only where the DNA matches it firmly. Rows may omit the clone size; those that give it use once, few, many or a size class.

>NA|TRBD1|TRBJ1-2|TRBV5-1
CASSTGTGGSYGYTF
TGCGCCAGCAGTACCGGGACAGGGGGCAGCTATGGCTACACCTTC
>NA|NA|TRBJ1-1|TRBV5-4
CASSLRQLDTEAFF
TGTGCCAGCAGCTTAAGACAGCTTGACACTGAAGCTTTCTTT
>NA|TRBD2|TRBJ2-2|TRBV7-9
CASSLREGGTGELFF
TGTGCCAGCAGCTTAAGGGAGGGAGGAACCGGGGAGCTGTTTTTT
>NA|TRBD1|TRBJ1-2|TRBV5-4
CASSQGQGGNYGYTF
TGTGCCAGCAGCCAGGGACAGGGAGGTAACTATGGCTACACCTTC
>NA|NA|TRBJ1-1|TRBV28
CASSLWTGDLNTEAFF
TGTGCCAGCAGTTTATGGACAGGAGATTTGAACACTGAAGCTTTCTTT
>NA|NA|TRBJ1-1|TRBV5-1
CASSLTPGAEAFF
TGCGCCAGCAGCTTGACCCCAGGCGCTGAAGCTTTCTTT
>once|NA|TRBJ1-1|TRBV15
CATSGQQNTEAFF
TGTGCCACCAGTGGACAGCAGAACACTGAAGCTTTCTTT
>NA|TRBD1|TRBJ1-5|TRBV6-5
CASRDRVTQPQHF
TGTGCCAGCAGGGACAGGGTTACTCAGCCCCAGCATTTT
>NA|NA|TRBJ2-3|TRBV6-6
CASSRLQRGDTQYF
TGTGCCAGCAGTCGACTACAAAGGGGAGATACGCAGTATTTT
>NA|NA|TRBJ2-3|TRBV19
CASSTRTSTDTQYF
TGTGCCAGTAGTACCCGAACTTCCACAGATACGCAGTATTTT
>NA|TRBD1|TRBJ1-2|TRBV2
CASSGQGQGWNGYTF
TGTGCCAGCAGTGGACAAGGACAGGGCTGGAATGGCTACACCTTC
>NA|TRBD2|TRBJ2-1|TRBV7-3
CASSLSGTSNYEQFF
TGTGCCAGCAGCTTATCGGGGACTAGCAACTATGAGCAGTTCTTC
>NA|NA|TRBJ1-1|TRBV25-1
CASSGVLGADTEAFF
TGTGCCAGCAGCGGGGTGCTGGGCGCTGACACTGAAGCTTTCTTT
>NA|TRBD1|TRBJ1-3|TRBV18
CASSPAQGPAGNTIYF
TGTGCCAGCTCACCAGCACAGGGGCCCGCTGGAAACACCATATATTTT
>NA|NA|TRBJ1-2|TRBV6-5
CASRLTVNYGYTF
TGTGCCAGCAGGTTGACAGTGAACTATGGCTACACCTTC
>NA|TRBD1|TRBJ1-2|TRBV27
CASSPSWTGGYGYTF
TGTGCCAGCAGTCCGAGTTGGACAGGGGGCTATGGCTACACCTTC
>NA|TRBD1|TRBJ2-5|TRBV3-1/TRBV3-2
CASSLLGQGVLETQYF
TGTGCCAGCAGCCTGTTAGGACAGGGCGTATTGGAGACCCAGTACTTC
>once|NA|TRBJ1-3|TRBV10-3
CAISVSGQISGNTIYF
TGTGCCATCAGTGTTTCCGGACAGATCTCTGGAAACACCATATATTTT
>NA|NA|TRBJ2-2|TRBV5-6
CASSSDQGLVGELFF
TGTGCCAGCAGCTCGGATCAGGGTTTGGTCGGGGAGCTGTTTTTT
>NA|TRBD1|TRBJ2-2|TRBV18
CASSPRLTGGTGELFF
TGTGCCAGCTCACCACGACTTACAGGGGGCACCGGGGAGCTGTTTTTT
>NA|TRBD2|TRBJ2-1|TRBV7-9
CASSYPGTSGSTEQFF
TGTGCCAGCAGCTACCCCGGGACTAGCGGGAGTACTGAGCAGTTCTTC
>NA|NA|TRBJ2-3|TRBV24-1
CATSDRIRLADTQYF
TGTGCCACCAGTGACAGAATCAGGCTTGCAGATACGCAGTATTTT
>NA|NA|TRBJ1-4|TRBV5-1
CASSFWQGNNEKLFF
TGCGCCAGCAGCTTCTGGCAGGGCAACAATGAAAAACTGTTTTTT